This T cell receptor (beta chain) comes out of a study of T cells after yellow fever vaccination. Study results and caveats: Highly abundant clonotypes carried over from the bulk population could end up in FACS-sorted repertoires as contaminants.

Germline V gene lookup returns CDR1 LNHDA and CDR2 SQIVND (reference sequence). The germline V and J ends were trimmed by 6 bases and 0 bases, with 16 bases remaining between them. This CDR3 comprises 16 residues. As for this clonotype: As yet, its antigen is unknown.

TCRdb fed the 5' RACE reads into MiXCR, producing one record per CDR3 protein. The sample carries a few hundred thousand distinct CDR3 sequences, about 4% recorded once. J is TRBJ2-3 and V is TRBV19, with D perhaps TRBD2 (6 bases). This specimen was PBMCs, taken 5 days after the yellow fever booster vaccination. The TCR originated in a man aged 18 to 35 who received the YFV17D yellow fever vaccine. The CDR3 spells CASSPTGVTSTDTQYF. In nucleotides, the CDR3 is TGTGCCAGTAGCCCGACGGGGGTTACTAGCACAGATACGCAGTATTTT.